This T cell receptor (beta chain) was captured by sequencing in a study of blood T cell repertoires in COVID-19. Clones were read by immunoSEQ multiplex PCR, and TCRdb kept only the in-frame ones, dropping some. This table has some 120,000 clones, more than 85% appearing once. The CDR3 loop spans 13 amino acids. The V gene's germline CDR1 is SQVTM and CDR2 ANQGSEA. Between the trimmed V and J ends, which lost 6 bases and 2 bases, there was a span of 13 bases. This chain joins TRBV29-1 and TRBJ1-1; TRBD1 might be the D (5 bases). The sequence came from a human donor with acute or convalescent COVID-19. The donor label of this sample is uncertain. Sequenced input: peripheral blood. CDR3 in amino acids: CSVSTDANTEAFF. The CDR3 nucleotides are TGCAGCGTCTCGACAGACGCTAACACTGAAGCTTTCTTT. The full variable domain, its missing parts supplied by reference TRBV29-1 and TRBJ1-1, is SAVISQKPSRDICQRGTSLTIQCQVDSQVTMMFWYRQQPGQSLTLIATANQGSEATYESGFVIDKFPISRPNLTFSTLTVSNMSPEDSSIYLCSVSTDANTEAFFGQGTRLTVV.